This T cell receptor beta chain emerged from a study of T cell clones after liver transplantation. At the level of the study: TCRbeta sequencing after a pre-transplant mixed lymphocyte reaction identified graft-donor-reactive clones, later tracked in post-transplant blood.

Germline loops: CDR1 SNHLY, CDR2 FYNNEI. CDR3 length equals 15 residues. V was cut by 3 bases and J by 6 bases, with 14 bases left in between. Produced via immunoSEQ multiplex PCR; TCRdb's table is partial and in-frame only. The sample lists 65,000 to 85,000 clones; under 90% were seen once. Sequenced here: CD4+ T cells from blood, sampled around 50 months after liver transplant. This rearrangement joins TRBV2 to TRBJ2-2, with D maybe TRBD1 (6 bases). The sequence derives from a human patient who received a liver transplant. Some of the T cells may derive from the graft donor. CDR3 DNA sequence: TGTGCCAGCAGTGAGGGGCTAGGGGGTGCCGGGGAGCTGTTTTTT. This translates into CASSEGLGGAGELFF.